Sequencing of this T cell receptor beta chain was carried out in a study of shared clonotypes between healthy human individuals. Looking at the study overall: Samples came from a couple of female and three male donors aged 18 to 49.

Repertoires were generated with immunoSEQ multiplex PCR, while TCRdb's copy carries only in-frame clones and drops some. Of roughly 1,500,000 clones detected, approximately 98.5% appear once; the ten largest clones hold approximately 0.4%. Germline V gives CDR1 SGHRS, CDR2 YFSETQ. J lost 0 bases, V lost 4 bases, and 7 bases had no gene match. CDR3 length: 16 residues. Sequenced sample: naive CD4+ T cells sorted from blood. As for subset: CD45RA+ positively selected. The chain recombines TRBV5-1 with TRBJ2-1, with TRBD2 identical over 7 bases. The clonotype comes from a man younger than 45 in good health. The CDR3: CASSISGLASYNEQFF. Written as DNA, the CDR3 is TGCGCCAGCAGCATTAGCGGGCTGGCCTCCTACAATGAGCAGTTCTTC.